This T cell receptor (beta chain) came from a study of identical twins' blood T cells. Findings and limits, study-wide: Environmental influences on twin similarity could not be excluded.

The donors were healthy female monozygous twins, three pairs in total. Each TCR cDNA library carried sample-specific barcodes on both ends. Each CDR3 protein is one row after TCRdb ran MiXCR on the 5' RACE reads. The repertoire holds 400,000 or so distinct CDR3 sequences, with 28% as singletons. This CDR3 spans 15 amino acids. The ends were cut back, 1 base at V and 6 bases at J, with 13 bases in the middle. Germline loops: CDR1 DFQATT, CDR2 SNEGSKA (reference sequence). Comment on this clonotype: Antigen unknown.

V gene TRBV20-1 combines with J gene TRBJ1-6, with D perhaps TRBD1 (6 bases). This receptor was taken from a woman aged 18-49 years in good health. The sample taken for sequencing was PBMCs. The CDR3 DNA reads TGCAGTGCTAGAGTAGGGGGGGCCAGTAATTCACCCCTCCACTTT. Residues: CSARVGGASNSPLHF.